This T cell receptor (beta chain) was recovered during a study of Ad26.COV2.S vaccination and SARS-CoV-2 variants. Study details: Donor was assigned to the Ad26.COV2.S arm of trial COV1001.

Study results and caveats: Individuals receiving vaccine had higher spike-specific TCR breadth than placebo recipients did. Reportedly, spike-specific CD8+ and CD4+ T cell responses achieved substantial breadth once vaccination had taken place.

The CDR3 totals 14 residues. CDR1 is SGHDN and CDR2 is FVKESK in the germline V gene. Trimming removed 2 bases from V and 6 bases from J, with 13 bases in between. The treatment is: around 19 received Ad26.COV2.S at low or high dose, single or two shots; about 5 received placebo; per-sample allocation not given. Sampling was done on day 63 after the first vaccine or placebo injection. In the case of this clone: Its target is unknown.

Profiled with immunoSEQ multiplex PCR; TCRdb holds only in-frame clones, not every one. The table lists a few hundred thousand clones, approximately 87% of them singletons. The chain recombines TRBV14 with TRBJ1-1; a possible D gene is TRBD1 (5 bases). This sequence originates from a person between 18 and 59 years old who received the Ad26.COV2.S COVID-19 vaccine or a placebo. The sequencing here drew on peripheral blood, taken in a trial of Ad26.COV2.S vaccine versus placebo. The CDR3, as DNA: TGTGCCAGCAGCCAACAGGGTGTACTTTCTGAAGCTTTCTTT. Protein product: CASSQQGVLSEAFF.